Described below is a single TCR beta chain sequence and its context. In the source study's methods: Nucleated cell number was recorded as an estimate derived from reference gene primer amplification. The protocol was immunoSEQ multiplex PCR, while the TCRdb copy is restricted to in-frame clones and leaves out a portion. V, J and clone size are taken as reported in that table, and D and trimming were inferred from the DNA itself. Among about 83,000 clones listed, over 75% were seen once. This sample was included in a study of blood T cell repertoires in COVID-19. Turning to the study itself: Whether acute or convalescent, the COVID-19 samples came from the United States, Italy and Spain.

Germline CDR1 reads SGHDN; CDR2 reads FVKESK. CDR3 length: 13 residues. V lost 1 base and J lost 15; bases outside the gene matches: 7. The sequencing input was peripheral blood. This chain links TRBV14 with TRBJ2-1, with 9 bases lining up with TRBD1. The clonotype comes from a human donor in a cohort sampled during active COVID-19. The CDR3 reads CASSQAIRDRVFF. The CDR3 DNA is TGTGCCAGCAGCCAAGCAATCCGGGACAGGGTGTTCTTC.